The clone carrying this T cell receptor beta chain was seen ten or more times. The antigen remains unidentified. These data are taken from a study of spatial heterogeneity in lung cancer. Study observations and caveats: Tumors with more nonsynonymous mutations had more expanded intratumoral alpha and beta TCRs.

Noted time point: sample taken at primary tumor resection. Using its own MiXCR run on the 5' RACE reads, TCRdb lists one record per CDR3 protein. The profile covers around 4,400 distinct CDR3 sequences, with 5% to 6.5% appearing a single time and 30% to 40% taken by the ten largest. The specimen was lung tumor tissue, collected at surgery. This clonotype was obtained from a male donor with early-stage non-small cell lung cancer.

CDR3 region: CASSSGKGAQETQYF. The CDR3 region has the DNA TGTGCCAGCAGCTCGGGGAAGGGGGCCCAAGAGACCCAGTACTTC. V usage is TRBV7-9 and J usage is TRBJ2-5, with 7 bases aligning to TRBD1. Germline loops: CDR1 SEHNR, CDR2 FQNEAQ (reference sequence). The CDR3 is 15 amino acids. The V and J ends lost 4 bases and 1 base, in that order; junction bases with no gene match: 6.